Shown below are 6 T cell receptor beta chains from a single sample sequenced in a study of OX40 agonist ivuxolimab in advanced cancers. Assay: immunoSEQ multiplex PCR; the TCRdb copy retains only in-frame clones and omits some. The sample has tens of thousands of clones, roughly nine tenths seen once. The input for sequencing was CD4+ or CD8+ T cells sorted from blood, taken in a trial of the OX40 agonist ivuxolimab. The receptors shown here come from an adult with an advanced solid tumor such as melanoma, head and neck, liver or kidney cancer.

The chain uses TRBV5-8 and TRBJ2-7; unclear D gene. V was pared by 0 bases and J by 1 base, with 11 bases between. Germline loops: CDR1 SGHTS, CDR2 YDEGEE. The CDR3 extends over 15 amino acids. CDR3 region: CASSLGRAGSYEQYF. DNA for the CDR3: TGTGCCAGCAGCTTGGGAAGGGCCGGGTCCTACGAGCAGTACTTC.

The chain has TRBV5-1 and TRBJ2-1, with 7 bases aligning to TRBD2. The germline V gene encodes CDR1 SGHRS and CDR2 YFSETQ. This CDR3 contains 15 residues. V lost 2 bases and J lost 8; bases outside the gene matches: 10. As DNA, the CDR3 is TGCGCCAGCAGCTTTGCTAGCGCGGGAGTGGATGAGCAGTTCTTC. It specifies CASSFASAGVDEQFF.

This clone was seen once. This CDR3 is also generated by other DNA sequences in the sample. The J gene is TRBJ2-7, the V gene TRBV20-1; D is undetermined. CDR3 length equals 11 residues. The germline V and J ends were trimmed by 3 bases and 9 bases, with 12 bases remaining between them. Per germline, CDR1 DFQATT and CDR2 SNEGSKA (reference sequence). CDR3 nucleotides: TGCAGTGCTAGTGCCGAGCTGGCGCAGTACTTC. This translates into CSASAELAQYF.

The V gene is TRBV6-6, the J gene TRBJ2-7, with 10 bases identical to TRBD1. V dropped 5 bases and J dropped 7; count of bases not matched to a gene: 8. CDR1 and CDR2 from the germline V gene are MNHNY and SVGAGI (reference sequence). The CDR3 is made up of 14 amino acids. CDR3 sequence (DNA): TGTGCCAGCAGTAAAACCGGGACAGGGGCTGAGCAGTACTTC. It encodes CASSKTGTGAEQYF.

This chain connects TRBV12-2 to TRBJ2-7; TRBD1, the table's D call, was not compared with the DNA. TRBV12-2 has pseudogene status. The CDR3 sequence is 16 residues long. Written as DNA, the CDR3 is TGTGCAAGTCGCTTAGCGCTCCGGGACACGACCTACGAGCAGTACTTC. It specifies CASRLALRDTTYEQYF.

This chain links TRBV5-5 with TRBJ2-1; TRBD2 matches at 9 bases. With V trimmed by 4 bases and J by 6 bases, 8 bases remained unmatched. Germline CDR1 reads SGHKS; CDR2 reads YYEKEE (reference sequence). The CDR3 extends over 15 amino acids. In DNA form, the CDR3 reads TGTGCCAGCAGCCTCCTAGCGGGATGGGTCAATGAGCAGTTCTTC. It encodes CASSLLAGWVNEQFF.